Presented here are 4 T cell receptor beta chains from one specimen sequenced in a study of blood T cell repertoires in COVID-19. Produced via immunoSEQ multiplex PCR; TCRdb's table is partial and in-frame only. The sample yields roughly 220,000 clones, approximately 80% seen once. What was sequenced was peripheral blood. These receptors were obtained from a man aged 25 to 45 with active or convalescent COVID-19.

This clone has a handful of counts. The chain couples TRBV5-1 to TRBJ1-4; maybe TRBD1 (6 bases). Trimming took off 2 bases at V and 6 bases at J, with 14 bases between the two ends. The V gene's germline CDR1 is SGHRS and CDR2 YFSETQ. This CDR3 region has 15 residues. CDR3 nucleotides: TGCGCCAGCAGCTTCAGGGGCCCGTGGGATGAAAAACTGTTTTTT. Encoded protein: CASSFRGPWDEKLFF.

V is TRBV28 and J is TRBJ2-3, with unresolved D. The CDR3 totals 13 residues. Trimming removed 2 bases at V and 6 bases at J, with 9 bases between. The germline CDR1 and CDR2 sequences are MDHEN and SYDVKM. This chain's CDR3 is CASSLPQWDTQYF. CDR3 bases: TGTGCCAGCAGTTTACCCCAGTGGGATACGCAGTATTTT.

V usage is TRBV7-9 and J usage is TRBJ2-2, with TRBD1 matching 7 bases. After removal of 5 bases from V and 0 bases from J, the junction contained 3 bases not matched to a gene. The CDR3 totals 15 residues. Germline V gene lookup returns CDR1 SEHNR and CDR2 FQNEAQ (reference sequence). This CDR3 is CASSPGTANTGELFF. In nucleotides, the CDR3 is TGTGCCAGCAGCCCCGGGACAGCGAACACCGGGGAGCTGTTTTTT.

This sequence joins TRBV9 and TRBJ2-3; maybe TRBD1 (6 bases). The CDR3 totals 14 residues. The germline V gene encodes CDR1 SGDLS and CDR2 YYNGEE. Trimming took 6 bases from V and 9 from J, leaving 20 bases between them. CDR3 nucleotides: TGTGCCAGCAACCAAGGGGGTAGCTTGGACACGCAGTATTTT. Residues: CASNQGGSLDTQYF.